This T cell receptor (beta chain) originates from a study of OX40 agonist ivuxolimab in advanced cancers. Data came from immunoSEQ multiplex PCR; TCRdb stores just in-frame clones and leaves some out. This sample has 75,000 to 95,000 clones; 70% to 85% occur once, and the top ten carry about 0.51%. At baseline, cycle 4 day 1, and cycle 7 day 1, blood was sampled. The specimen comprised CD4+ or CD8+ T cells sorted from blood, sampled in a trial of the OX40 agonist ivuxolimab. The receptor comes from an adult with an advanced solid tumor such as melanoma, head and neck, liver or kidney cancer.

The CDR3 DNA reads as TGTGCCAGCAGTTTATTCCCTAACTACGAGCAGTACTTC. Amino acid sequence: CASSLFPNYEQYF. The rearrangement joins TRBV28 to TRBJ2-7; D is unresolved. The CDR3 runs to 13 residues. Germline CDR1 is MDHEN and CDR2 is SYDVKM. V lost 1 base to trimming and J lost 3 bases, with 7 bases between them.